One and the same sample provided the 23 T cell receptor beta chains below, sequenced in a study of T cells in Graves' hyperthyroidism and ophthalmopathy. What was amplified from RNA transcripts were TCR beta CDR3 regions. The HTBI primer set served for first-round RT-PCR of the TCR CDR3. TCRdb re-called the multiplex PCR reads with MiXCR, one entry per CDR3 protein. The table lists about 500,000 distinct CDR3 sequences, 15% to 20% of them singletons. The specimen was blood. The origin of the receptors is a woman aged 25 to 39 with Graves' ophthalmopathy.

This clonotype was seen ten or more times. V gene TRBV20-1 combines with J gene TRBJ2-3, with D possibly being TRBD1 or TRBD2 (5 bases each). The CDR3 totals 18 residues. Germline V CDR1 and CDR2: DFQATT, SNEGSKA (reference sequence). V was pared by 3 bases and J by 0 bases, with 22 bases between. The CDR3 DNA reads as TGCAGTGCTAGGCTTCTTAGTGGGGGATTCTCTAGCACAGATACGCAGTATTTT. Its protein product is CSARLLSGGFSSTDTQYF.

The J gene is TRBJ2-1, the V gene TRBV12-3 or TRBV12-4; TRBD2 aligns across 10 bases. This CDR3 region has 15 residues. V was pared by 5 bases and J by 7 bases, with 8 bases of the junction left unmatched. The CDR3 region has the DNA TGTGCCAGCAGTCGACTAGCGGGCGGAAAAAATGAGCAGTTCTTC. It codes for CASSRLAGGKNEQFF.

This clonotype was seen at least ten times. V gene TRBV2 combines with J gene TRBJ2-7, with TRBD1 matching over 11 bases. Germline CDR1 reads SNHLY; CDR2 reads FYNNEI. The CDR3 length is 13 residues. V was clipped by 4 bases and J by 6 bases; unmatched bases: 2. The CDR3 nucleotides are TGTGCCAGCAGTGCCGGGACAGGGGGCGAGCAGTACTTC. It is translated as CASSAGTGGEQYF.

Ten or more counts support this clonotype. The gene calls are TRBV28 and TRBJ2-6, with TRBD1 matching over 9 bases. This CDR3 comprises 19 residues. CDR1 is MDHEN and CDR2 is SYDVKM in the germline V gene. Unmatched junction bases numbered 9, after V lost 3 bases and J lost 0 bases. The chain's CDR3 is CASSFPGQGRTSGANVLTF. The CDR3 DNA sequence: TGTGCCAGCAGTTTTCCTGGACAGGGGCGAACCTCTGGGGCCAACGTCCTGACTTTC. Complete variable domain (other parts from reference TRBV28 and TRBJ2-6): DVKVTQSSRYLVKRTGEKVFLECVQDMDHENMFWYRQDPGLGLRLIYFSYDVKMKEKGDIPEGYSVSREKKERFSLILESASTNQTSMYLCASSFPGQGRTSGANVLTFGAGSRLTVL.

In its sample, this clonotype was seen many times. The gene calls are TRBV27 and TRBJ1-5; TRBD1 might be the D (6 bases). Germline lookup yields CDR1 MNHEY and CDR2 SMNVEV (reference sequence). Trimming stripped 4 bases from V and 6 bases from J, with 13 bases between. There are 14 residues in the CDR3. This CDR3 reads CASSSTGPRQPQHF. CDR3 nucleotides: TGTGCCAGCAGTTCAACAGGGCCTCGTCAGCCCCAGCATTTT.

In DNA, the CDR3 is TGTGCCAGCAGCTTGGCAGTGACAAACACAGATACGCAGTATTTT. As protein: CASSLAVTNTDTQYF. This chain joins TRBV5-4 and TRBJ2-3; D unresolved. The CDR3 loop spans 15 amino acids. The V gene lost 0 bases and the J gene lost 2 bases, with 10 bases spanning the gap. The germline CDR1 and CDR2 sequences are SGHNT and YYREEE (reference sequence).

The chain employs TRBV20-1 and TRBJ2-5, with a weak D call TRBD2 (7 bases). Germline CDR1 is DFQATT and CDR2 is SNEGSKA (reference sequence). V shed 4 bases and J shed 5 bases, with 20 bases lying between them. The CDR3 has 15 residues. CDR3 protein: CSANLLGGGGETQYF. CDR3 sequence (DNA): TGCAGTGCTAACCTACTGGGGGGGGGCGGTGAGACCCAGTACTTC.

Many counts were recorded for this clonotype. The chain links TRBV29-1 to TRBJ2-1; the D is unclear. CDR1 is SQVTM, CDR2 ANQGSEA, per germline. The CDR3 totals 13 residues. V lost 3 bases to trimming and J lost 6 bases, with 12 bases between them. The DNA of the CDR3 is TGCAGCGTTGAGGCACCGAAAAGCAATGAGCAGTTCTTC. Translating it yields CSVEAPKSNEQFF.

The chain links TRBV6-1 to TRBJ2-1, with D tentatively TRBD2 (5 bases). CDR1 MNHNS and CDR2 SASEGT come from the germline V gene. There are 16 residues in the CDR3. V lost 5 bases, J lost 3 bases, and 17 bases lay in between. CDR3: CASSSTRASFYNEQFF. The CDR3 DNA reads as TGTGCCAGCAGTTCCACGAGGGCGAGTTTCTACAATGAGCAGTTCTTC.

This clonotype came up many times. J is TRBJ1-2 and V is TRBV28; no clear D. CDR3 length equals 14 residues. Germline V gene data show CDR1 as MDHEN and CDR2 as SYDVKM. V was shortened by 1 base and J by 3 bases, with 9 bases between the two germline ends. The CDR3 loop is CASSLSAGDYGYTF. For the CDR3, the DNA is TGTGCCAGCAGTTTATCTGCGGGCGACTATGGCTACACCTTC.

A word on this clonotype: At one end, the junction sequence differs from germline, possibly due to a read error. The rearrangement uses TRBV7-9 and TRBJ2-1; TRBD2 matches at 9 bases. The CDR3 is made up of 14 amino acids. The germline V gene has CDR1 SEHNR and CDR2 FQNEAQ (reference sequence). The CDR3 coding sequence is TGTGCTAGCAGCTTAGCCGGGACTAGCCATGAGCAGTTCTTC. This encodes CASSLAGTSHEQFF.

This clonotype was seen ten or more times. This rearrangement joins TRBV9 to TRBJ2-5; D may be TRBD2 (5 bases). V shed 0 bases and J shed 2 bases, with 8 bases lying between them. This CDR3 contains 14 residues. In germline, CDR1 is SGDLS, CDR2 YYNGEE. DNA for the CDR3: TGTGCCAGCAGCGTAGCTTCGGGGCAAGAGACCCAGTACTTC. As protein: CASSVASGQETQYF.

The J gene is TRBJ2-7, the V gene TRBV6-1, with a weak D call TRBD2 (6 bases). CDR1 is MNHNS, CDR2 SASEGT, per germline. The CDR3 contains 14 residues. V lost 6 bases and J 2 bases, leaving 14 bases between the germline ends. The DNA of the CDR3 is TGTGCCAGCAGCACCCCCGGGGGTCCCTACGAGCAGTACTTC. Translated: CASSTPGGPYEQYF.

This clonotype was seen repeatedly, ten times or more. The V gene is TRBV30, the J gene TRBJ2-2; D gene ambiguous. CDR3 length: 13 residues. The V gene lost 3 bases and the J gene lost 2 bases, with 7 bases spanning the gap. Germline V gives CDR1 GTSNPN, CDR2 SVGIG (reference sequence). In DNA form, the CDR3 reads TGTGCCTGGAGCAGAACTAACACCGGGGAGCTGTTTTTT. As protein: CAWSRTNTGELFF.

This clonotype was seen many times. The chain has TRBV10-3 and TRBJ1-5; D may be TRBD1 (5 bases). The CDR3 spans 12 residues. V was clipped by 11 bases and J by 7 bases, with 15 bases between them. CDR1 and CDR2 from the germline V gene are ENHRY and SYGVKD. The CDR3 loop is CAARGPTQPQHF. CDR3 DNA sequence: TGTGCCGCTAGGGGCCCGACGCAGCCCCAGCATTTT.

The rearrangement joins TRBV20-1 to TRBJ2-5; 13 nucleotides match TRBD2. The CDR3 runs to 15 residues. The V gene's germline CDR1 is DFQATT and CDR2 SNEGSKA (reference sequence). J gave up 2 bases and V 2 bases, and 2 bases lay outside the gene matches. CDR3 in DNA: TGCAGTGCTAGAACGGGACTAGCGGGACAAGAGACCCAGTACTTC. It yields the protein CSARTGLAGQETQYF.

This clonotype has ten or more counts. The chain recombines TRBV2 with TRBJ2-2; 8 bases line up with TRBD2. CDR1 and CDR2 from the germline V gene are SNHLY and FYNNEI. V gave up 1 base and J gave up 2 bases; unmatched junction bases: 3. This CDR3 is built from 16 residues. CDR3 region: CASSEGLAGNTGELFF. CDR3 DNA sequence: TGTGCCAGCAGTGAAGGGCTAGCGGGTAACACCGGGGAGCTGTTTTTT.

This clonotype was found many times. The J gene is TRBJ2-3, the V gene TRBV6-2 or TRBV6-3; 8 bases agree with TRBD2. Germline CDR1 and CDR2: MNHEY and SVGEGT. J was trimmed by 2 bases and V by 5 bases; bases with no gene match: 6. CDR3 length equals 15 residues. CDR3 sequence reads: CASSTTSGLTDTQYF. For the CDR3, the DNA is TGTGCCAGCAGTACCACTAGCGGCCTCACAGATACGCAGTATTTT.

This clonotype was seen at least ten times. The chain recombines TRBV2 with TRBJ1-1; D possibly corresponds to TRBD1 (6 bases). V lost 1 base, J lost 8 bases, and 32 bases lay in between. The CDR3 length is 20 residues. CDR1 is SNHLY and CDR2 is FYNNEI in the germline V gene. For the CDR3, the DNA is TGTGCCAGCAGTGAAGGTGTCTATAGGATCGTCGGGGGCCATCGCGTGGAAGCTTTCTTT. Its translation: CASSEGVYRIVGGHRVEAFF.

This clonotype was counted at least ten times. The gene calls are TRBV12-3 or TRBV12-4 and TRBJ2-7, with D tentatively TRBD1 (6 bases). The V end was cut by 6 bases, the J end by 1 base, with 13 bases between. This CDR3 is 14 amino acids long. The CDR3 spells CASSRDRSSYEQYF. CDR3 nucleotide sequence: TGTGCCAGCAGCCGAGACAGGTCATCCTACGAGCAGTACTTC.

In its sample, this clonotype was seen many times. V gene TRBV5-8 combines with J gene TRBJ2-2; 9 positions match TRBD2. The CDR3 consists of 17 residues. Losses at the gene ends were 0 bases for V and 3 bases for J; bases not matched to a gene: 6. Germline-derived CDR1 and CDR2 are SGHTS and YDEGEE. Written as DNA, the CDR3 is TGTGCCAGCAGCTTGGCCCCGCTAGCGGGACACACCGGGGAGCTGTTTTTT. Protein sequence: CASSLAPLAGHTGELFF.

This clonotype was observed many times. The chain couples TRBV7-2 to TRBJ2-3, with a weak D call TRBD2 (6 bases). This CDR3 is 16 amino acids long. CDR1 and CDR2 from the germline V gene are SGHTA and FQGNSA. The germline V and J ends were trimmed by 4 bases and 4 bases, with 18 bases remaining between them. Here the CDR3 DNA reads TGTGCCAGCAGCTCCACGGCGGGACTCCCCCCAGATACGCAGTATTTT. It codes for CASSSTAGLPPDTQYF.

The chain couples TRBV7-2 to TRBJ2-7; TRBD1 aligns across 9 bases. The V segment lost 5 bases and the J segment 4 bases; nucleotides outside the gene matches: 6. The CDR3 has 14 residues. CDR1 is SGHTA and CDR2 is FQGNSA in the germline V gene. This CDR3 reads CASSPWTGDYEQYF. CDR3 nucleotide sequence: TGTGCCAGCAGCCCGTGGACAGGGGATTACGAGCAGTACTTC.